This T cell receptor beta chain originates from a study of cytomegalovirus exposure and HLA in healthy donors. V lost 8 bases to trimming and J lost 7 bases; unmatched junction nucleotides: 8. This CDR3 has 12 residues. Germline CDR1 and CDR2: SQVTM and ANQGSEA. Findings of the study overall: The majority of CMV-associated TCR beta chains were reported as apparently HLA-restricted in a later analysis. The authors listed roughly 150 TCR beta chains as cytomegalovirus-associated.

Worth noting for this clone: Its antigen is as yet unknown.

The study ran its PCR with 60 Vbeta and 13 Jbeta primers. Per the authors' pipeline: In a later analysis, the count reached 82 million or so unique TCR beta chains, with roughly 12 million shared. TCRdb's copy holds only in-frame clones and misses some; the assay was immunoSEQ multiplex PCR. Clone size and the V and J calls come from that table; the DNA yielded D and trimming. The sample shows about 150,000 clones, 70% to 80% of them seen only once. This clonotype was sampled from a male donor in good health and CMV-seronegative. V gene TRBV29-1 combines with J gene TRBJ2-7; 10 nucleotides agree with TRBD2. Material: PBMCs. Here the CDR3 DNA reads TGCAGCACATCTAGCGGGAGTTCAGAGCAGTACTTC. It yields the protein CSTSSGSSEQYF.